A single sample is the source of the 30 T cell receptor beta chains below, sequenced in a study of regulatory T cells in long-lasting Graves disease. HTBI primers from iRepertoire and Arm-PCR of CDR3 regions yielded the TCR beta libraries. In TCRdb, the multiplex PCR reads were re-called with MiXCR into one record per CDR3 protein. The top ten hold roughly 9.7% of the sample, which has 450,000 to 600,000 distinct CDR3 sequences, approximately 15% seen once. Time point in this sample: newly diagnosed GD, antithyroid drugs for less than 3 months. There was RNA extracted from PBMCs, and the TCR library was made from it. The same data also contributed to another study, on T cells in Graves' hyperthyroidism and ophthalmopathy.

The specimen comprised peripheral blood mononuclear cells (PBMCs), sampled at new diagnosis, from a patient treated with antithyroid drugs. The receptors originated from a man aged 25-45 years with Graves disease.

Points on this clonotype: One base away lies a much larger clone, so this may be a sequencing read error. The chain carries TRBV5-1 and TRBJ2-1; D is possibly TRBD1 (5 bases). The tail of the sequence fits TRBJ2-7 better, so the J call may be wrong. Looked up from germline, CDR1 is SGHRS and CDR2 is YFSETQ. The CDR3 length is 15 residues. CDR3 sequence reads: CASTQGGPAYREQYF. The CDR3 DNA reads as TGCGCCAGCACCCAGGGTGGACCAGCGTATCGGGAGCAGTACTTC.

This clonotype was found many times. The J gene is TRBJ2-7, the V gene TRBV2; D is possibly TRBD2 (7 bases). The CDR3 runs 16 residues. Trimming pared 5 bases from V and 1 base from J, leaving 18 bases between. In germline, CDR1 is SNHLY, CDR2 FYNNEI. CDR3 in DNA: TGTGCCAGCAGTAAAGGCCAGGGGAGGGGATCCTACGAGCAGTACTTC. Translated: CASSKGQGRGSYEQYF.

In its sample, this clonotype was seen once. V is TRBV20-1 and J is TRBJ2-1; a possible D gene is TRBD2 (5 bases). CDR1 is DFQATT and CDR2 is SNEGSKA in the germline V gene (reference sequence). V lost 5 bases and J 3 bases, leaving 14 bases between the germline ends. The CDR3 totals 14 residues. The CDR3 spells CSAFGGTNYNEQFF. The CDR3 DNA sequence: TGCAGTGCTTTCGGAGGCACAAACTACAATGAGCAGTTCTTC.

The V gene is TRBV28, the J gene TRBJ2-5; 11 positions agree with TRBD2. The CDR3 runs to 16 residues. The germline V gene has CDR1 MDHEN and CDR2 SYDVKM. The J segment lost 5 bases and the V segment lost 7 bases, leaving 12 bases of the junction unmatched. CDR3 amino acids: CASTPGLAGPVETQYF. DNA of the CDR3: TGTGCCAGCACCCCCGGACTAGCGGGTCCAGTGGAGACCCAGTACTTC.

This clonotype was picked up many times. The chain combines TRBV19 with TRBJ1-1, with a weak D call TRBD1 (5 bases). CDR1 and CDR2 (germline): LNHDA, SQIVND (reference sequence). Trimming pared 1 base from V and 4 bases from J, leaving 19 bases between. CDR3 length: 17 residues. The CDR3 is CASSIGNWYRPGTEAFF. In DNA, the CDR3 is TGTGCCAGTAGTATAGGGAATTGGTACAGGCCGGGCACTGAAGCTTTCTTT.

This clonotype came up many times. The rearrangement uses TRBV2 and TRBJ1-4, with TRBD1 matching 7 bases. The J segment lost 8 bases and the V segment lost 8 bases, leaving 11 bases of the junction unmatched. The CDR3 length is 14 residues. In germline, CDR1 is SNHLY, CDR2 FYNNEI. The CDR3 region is CASGTDNNSEKLFF. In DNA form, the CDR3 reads TGTGCCAGCGGGACAGATAATAATTCCGAAAAACTGTTTTTT. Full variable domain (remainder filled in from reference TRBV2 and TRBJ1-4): EPEVTQTPSHQVTQMGQEVILRCVPISNHLYFYWYRQILGQKVEFLVSFYNNEISEKSEIFDDQFSVERPDGSNFTLKIRSTKLEDSAMYFCASGTDNNSEKLFFGSGTQLSVL.

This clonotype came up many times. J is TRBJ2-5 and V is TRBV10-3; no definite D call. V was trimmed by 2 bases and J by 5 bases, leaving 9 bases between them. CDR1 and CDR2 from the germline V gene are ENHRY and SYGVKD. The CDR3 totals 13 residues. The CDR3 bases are TGTGCCATCAGTGAGACCACTGTCGAGACCCAGTACTTC. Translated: CAISETTVETQYF.

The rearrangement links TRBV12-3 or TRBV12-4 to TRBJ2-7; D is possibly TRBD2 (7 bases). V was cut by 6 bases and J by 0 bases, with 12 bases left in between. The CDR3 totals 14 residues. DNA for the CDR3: TGTGCCAGCAGAATAGGGGGGGTCTCCTACGAGCAGTACTTC. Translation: CASRIGGVSYEQYF.

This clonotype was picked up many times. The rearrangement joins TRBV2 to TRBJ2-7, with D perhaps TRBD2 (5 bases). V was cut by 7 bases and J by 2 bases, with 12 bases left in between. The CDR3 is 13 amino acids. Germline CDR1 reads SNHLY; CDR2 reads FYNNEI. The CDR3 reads CASTPWEPYEQYF. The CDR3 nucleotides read TGTGCCAGCACCCCCTGGGAGCCCTACGAGCAGTACTTC.

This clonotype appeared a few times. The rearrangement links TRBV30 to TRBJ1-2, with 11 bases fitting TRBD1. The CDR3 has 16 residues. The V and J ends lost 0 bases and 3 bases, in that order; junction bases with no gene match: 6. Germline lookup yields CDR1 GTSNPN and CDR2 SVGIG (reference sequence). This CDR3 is CAWSVGQGAGDYGYTF. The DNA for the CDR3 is TGTGCCTGGAGTGTTGGACAGGGGGCAGGTGACTATGGCTACACCTTC.

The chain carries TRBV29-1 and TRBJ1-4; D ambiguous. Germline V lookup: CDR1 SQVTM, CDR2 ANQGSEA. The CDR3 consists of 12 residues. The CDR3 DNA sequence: TGCAGACACTATCTCCTCAATGAAAAACTGTTTTTT. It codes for CRHYLLNEKLFF. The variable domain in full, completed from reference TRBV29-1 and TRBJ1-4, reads SAVISQKPSRDICQRGTSLTIQCQVDSQVTMMFWYRQQPGQSLTLIATANQGSEATYESGFVIDKFPISRPNLTFSTLTVSNMSPEDSSIYLCRHYLLNEKLFFGSGTQLSVL.

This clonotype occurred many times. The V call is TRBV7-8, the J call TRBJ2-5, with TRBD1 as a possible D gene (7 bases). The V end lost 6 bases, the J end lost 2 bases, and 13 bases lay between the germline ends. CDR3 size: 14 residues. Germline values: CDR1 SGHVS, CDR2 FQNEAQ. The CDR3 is CASSQGGGQETQYF. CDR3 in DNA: TGTGCCAGCAGTCAGGGGGGCGGGCAAGAGACCCAGTACTTC.

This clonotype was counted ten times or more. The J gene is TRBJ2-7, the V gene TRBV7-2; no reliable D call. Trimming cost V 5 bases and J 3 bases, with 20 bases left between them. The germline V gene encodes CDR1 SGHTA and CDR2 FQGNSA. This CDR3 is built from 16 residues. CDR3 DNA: TGTGCCAGCAGCAACTCCCCCGGCCGGACGGGCTACGAGCAGTACTTC. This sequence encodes CASSNSPGRTGYEQYF.

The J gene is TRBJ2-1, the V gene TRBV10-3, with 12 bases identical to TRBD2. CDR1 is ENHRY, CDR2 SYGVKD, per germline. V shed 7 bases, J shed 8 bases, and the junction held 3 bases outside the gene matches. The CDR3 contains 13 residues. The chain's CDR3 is CAIKTSGSDEQFF. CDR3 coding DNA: TGTGCCATCAAGACTAGCGGGAGTGATGAGCAGTTCTTC.

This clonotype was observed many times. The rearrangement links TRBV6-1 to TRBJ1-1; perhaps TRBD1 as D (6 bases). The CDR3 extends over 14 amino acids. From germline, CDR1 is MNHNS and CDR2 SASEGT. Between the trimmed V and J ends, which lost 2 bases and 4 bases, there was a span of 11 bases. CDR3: CASSEYRDGTEAFF. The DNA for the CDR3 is TGTGCCAGCAGTGAATACAGGGACGGCACTGAAGCTTTCTTT.

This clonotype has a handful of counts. The CDR3 spells CASSLAQAGAYEQYF. CDR3 in DNA: TGTGCCAGCAGCTTAGCCCAAGCGGGAGCCTACGAGCAGTACTTC. V is TRBV7-9 and J is TRBJ2-7; 8 positions agree with TRBD2. After removal of 0 bases from V and 2 bases from J, the junction contained 3 bases not matched to a gene. This CDR3 comprises 15 residues. Germline-derived CDR1 and CDR2 are SEHNR and FQNEAQ (reference sequence).

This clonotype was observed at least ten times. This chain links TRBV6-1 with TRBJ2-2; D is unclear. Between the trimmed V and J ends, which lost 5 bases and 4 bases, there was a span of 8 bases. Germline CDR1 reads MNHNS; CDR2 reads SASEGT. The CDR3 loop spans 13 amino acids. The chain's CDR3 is CASSRTSTGELFF. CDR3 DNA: TGTGCCAGCAGTCGTACCAGCACCGGGGAGCTGTTTTTT.

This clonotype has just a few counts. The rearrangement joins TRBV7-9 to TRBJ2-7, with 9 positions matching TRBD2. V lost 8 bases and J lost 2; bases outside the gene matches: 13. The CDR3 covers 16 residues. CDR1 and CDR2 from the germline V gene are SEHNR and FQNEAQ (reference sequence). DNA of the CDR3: TGTGCCAGCGCGAGGCCAGCTAGCGGGGACCCCTACGAGCAGTACTTC. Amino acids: CASARPASGDPYEQYF.

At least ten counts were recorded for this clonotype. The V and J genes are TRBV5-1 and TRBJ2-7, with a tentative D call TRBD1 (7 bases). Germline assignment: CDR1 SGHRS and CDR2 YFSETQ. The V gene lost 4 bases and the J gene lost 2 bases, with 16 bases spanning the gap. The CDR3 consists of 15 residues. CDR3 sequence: CASSAPTGRTYEQYF. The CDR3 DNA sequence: TGCGCCAGCAGCGCCCCGACAGGGAGGACCTACGAGCAGTACTTC. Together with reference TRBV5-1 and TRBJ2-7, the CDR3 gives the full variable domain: KAGVTQTPRYLIKTRGQQVTLSCSPISGHRSVSWYQQTPGQGLQFLFEYFSETQRNKGNFPGRFSGRQFSNSRSEMNVSTLELGDSALYLCASSAPTGRTYEQYFGPGTRLTVT.

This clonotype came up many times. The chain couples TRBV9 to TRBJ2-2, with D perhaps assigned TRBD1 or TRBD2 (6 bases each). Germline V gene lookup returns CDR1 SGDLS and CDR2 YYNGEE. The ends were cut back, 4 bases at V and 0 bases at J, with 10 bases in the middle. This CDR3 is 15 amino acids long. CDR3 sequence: CASSRGGTNTGELFF. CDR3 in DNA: TGTGCCAGCAGCCGAGGGGGGACGAACACCGGGGAGCTGTTTTTT.

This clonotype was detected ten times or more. The CDR3 DNA follows: TGTGCCAGCAGCTTATGGCAGAAAAACATTCAGTACTTC. It yields the protein CASSLWQKNIQYF. V gene TRBV7-8 combines with J gene TRBJ2-4; D unresolved. This CDR3 is 13 amino acids long. Trimming removed 2 bases from V and 4 bases from J, with 6 bases in between. The V gene's germline CDR1 is SGHVS and CDR2 FQNEAQ.

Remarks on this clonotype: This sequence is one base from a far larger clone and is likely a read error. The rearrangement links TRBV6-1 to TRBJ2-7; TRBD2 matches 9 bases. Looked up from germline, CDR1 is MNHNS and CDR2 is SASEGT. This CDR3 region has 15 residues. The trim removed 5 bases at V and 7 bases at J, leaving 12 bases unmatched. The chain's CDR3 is CASSPGEREVDEQYF. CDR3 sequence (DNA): TGTGCCAGCAGTCCCGGGGAGCGGGAGGTCGATGAGCAGTACTTC.

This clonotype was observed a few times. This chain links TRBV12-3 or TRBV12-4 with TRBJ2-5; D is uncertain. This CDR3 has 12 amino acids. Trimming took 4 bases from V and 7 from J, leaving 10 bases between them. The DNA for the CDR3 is TGTGCCAGCAGTTACGGTTCAGGGACCCAGTACTTC. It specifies CASSYGSGTQYF.

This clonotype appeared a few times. The CDR3 protein is CASSVPSGRRDNEQFF. As DNA, the CDR3 is TGTGCCAGTAGTGTTCCTAGCGGGAGGAGAGACAATGAGCAGTTCTTC. J is TRBJ2-1 and V is TRBV19; 11 nucleotides align to TRBD2. The trim removed 5 bases at V and 5 bases at J, leaving 8 bases unmatched. The CDR3 sequence is 16 residues long. Per the germline V gene, CDR1 is LNHDA and CDR2 is SQIVND (reference sequence).

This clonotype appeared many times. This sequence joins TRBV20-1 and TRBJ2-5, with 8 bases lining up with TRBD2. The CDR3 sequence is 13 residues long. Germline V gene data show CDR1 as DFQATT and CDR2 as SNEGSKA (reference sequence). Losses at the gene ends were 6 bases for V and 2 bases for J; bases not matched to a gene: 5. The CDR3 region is CSAEIAGQETQYF. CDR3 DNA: TGCAGTGCAGAGATAGCGGGACAAGAGACCCAGTACTTC.

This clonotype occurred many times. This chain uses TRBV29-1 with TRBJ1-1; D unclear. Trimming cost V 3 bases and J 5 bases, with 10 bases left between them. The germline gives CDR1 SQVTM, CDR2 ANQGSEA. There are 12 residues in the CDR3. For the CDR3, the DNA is TGCAGCGTTGAGGACTTTCTTACTGAAGCTTTCTTT. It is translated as CSVEDFLTEAFF.

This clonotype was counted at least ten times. The CDR3 region has the DNA TGTGCCAGCAGGTGGACAGGGGGAACAGATACGCAGTATTTT. Amino acid sequence: CASRWTGGTDTQYF. The gene calls are TRBV28 and TRBJ2-3, with 10 bases that match TRBD1. The CDR3 totals 14 residues. Germline V lookup: CDR1 MDHEN, CDR2 SYDVKM. The V gene end was trimmed by 6 bases and the J gene end by 3 bases; junction bases not matched to a gene: 3.

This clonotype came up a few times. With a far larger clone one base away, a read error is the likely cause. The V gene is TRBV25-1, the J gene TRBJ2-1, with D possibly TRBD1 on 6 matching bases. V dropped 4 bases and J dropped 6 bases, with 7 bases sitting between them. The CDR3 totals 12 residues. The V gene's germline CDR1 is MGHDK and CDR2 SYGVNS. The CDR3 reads CASSAQGNEQFF. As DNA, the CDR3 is TGTGCCAGCAGTGCACAGGGCAATGAGCAGTTCTTC.

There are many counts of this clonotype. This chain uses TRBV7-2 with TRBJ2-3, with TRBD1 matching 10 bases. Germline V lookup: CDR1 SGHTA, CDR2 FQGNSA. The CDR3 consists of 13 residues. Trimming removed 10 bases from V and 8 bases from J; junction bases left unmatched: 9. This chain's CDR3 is CAITGQGKVTQYF. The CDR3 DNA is TGTGCCATCACGGGACAGGGGAAGGTTACGCAGTATTTT.

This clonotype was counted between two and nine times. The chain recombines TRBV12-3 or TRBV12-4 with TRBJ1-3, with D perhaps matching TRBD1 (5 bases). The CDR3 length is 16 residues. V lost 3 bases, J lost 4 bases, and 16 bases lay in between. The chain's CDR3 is CASSFVVSGKGNTIYF. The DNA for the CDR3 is TGTGCCAGCAGTTTTGTTGTGTCAGGGAAAGGAAACACCATATATTTT.